The next 5 T cell receptor beta chains were all read from a single sample in a study of blood T cell repertoires in COVID-19. Generated by immunoSEQ multiplex PCR, the TCRdb table keeps only in-frame clones and is missing some. The sample has 150,000 or so clones; 84% are singletons. Sequencing used peripheral blood. These receptor sequences come from a human donor in a cohort sampled during active COVID-19.

This clone was picked up a small number of times. The chain joins TRBV19 to TRBJ2-1, with 9 bases lining up with TRBD2. With 7 bases clipped from V and 7 bases from J, the junction kept 5 bases outside the gene matches. CDR1 LNHDA and CDR2 SQIVND come from the germline V gene (reference sequence). CDR3 length: 13 residues. Written as DNA, the CDR3 is TGTGCCAGTAACCCGACTAGCGGTAATGAGCAGTTCTTC. Its translation: CASNPTSGNEQFF. Full variable domain (remainder filled in from reference TRBV19 and TRBJ2-1): DGGITQSPKYLFRKEGQNVTLSCEQNLNHDAMYWYRQDPGQGLRLIYYSQIVNDFQKGDIAEGYSVSREKKESFPLTVTSAQKNPTAFYLCASNPTSGNEQFFGPGTRLTVL.

The chain links TRBV21-1 to TRBJ1-5. TRBV21-1 represents a pseudogene. The CDR3 spans 15 residues. The CDR3 sequence: CASIFPGGFRQPQHF. Here the CDR3 DNA reads TGTGCCAGCATTTTTCCGGGGGGTTTTCGTCAGCCCCAGCATTTT.

The CDR3 sequence is CASSFSSGGFSYNEQFF. The CDR3 nucleotides are TGTGCCAGCAGCTTCTCTAGCGGGGGGTTTTCCTACAATGAGCAGTTCTTC. The V call is TRBV9, the J call TRBJ2-1, with 11 bases that match TRBD2. Trimming removed 4 bases from V and 1 base from J; junction bases left unmatched: 7. The CDR3 length is 17 residues. The germline V gene has CDR1 SGDLS and CDR2 YYNGEE.

The rearrangement joins TRBV29-1 to TRBJ2-5; D unclear. Germline V gives CDR1 SQVTM, CDR2 ANQGSEA. With 1 base removed from V and 5 bases from J, the gap between germline ends came to 8 bases. CDR3 length equals 12 residues. CDR3 DNA sequence: TGCAGCGTTGAAGCCAGGATGGAGACCCAGTACTTC. Amino acids: CSVEARMETQYF.

The chain combines TRBV4-3 with TRBJ2-3; TRBD2 might be the D (5 bases). This CDR3 region has 15 residues. Trimming removed 1 base at V and 2 bases at J, with 10 bases between. The germline V gene has CDR1 LGHNA and CDR2 YSLEER. DNA for the CDR3: TGCGCCAGCAGCCAAGGTGGAGGCGCCACAGATACGCAGTATTTT. It codes for CASSQGGGATDTQYF.